These T cell receptor beta chains were read from a single sample in a study of T cell responses to AZD1222 COVID-19 vaccine. Only in-frame clones appear in the TCRdb table, and some are missing; sequencing was by immunoSEQ multiplex PCR. The table has approximately 160,000 clones, around 93% seen once. Sequences were derived from peripheral blood, sampled on day 0 of AZD1222 vaccination. The receptors were sampled from an adult in good health. Each CDR3 is given with its conserved first and last residue. D genes are given only for firm matches. Rows may omit the clone size; those that give it use once, few, many or a size class.

clone_size: .
v_call: TRBV14
j_call: TRBJ2-3
cdr3_length: 16
d_call: .
cdr3_aa: CASSQDLGIWTDTQYF
cdr3_nt: TGTGCCAGCAGCCAAGACCTGGGAATCTGGACAGATACGCAGTATTTT

clone_size: .
v_call: TRBV4-2
j_call: TRBJ2-2
cdr3_length: 17
d_call: TRBD2
cdr3_aa: CASSQLTSGRNTGELFF
cdr3_nt: TGTGCCAGCAGCCAACTTACTAGCGGGAGGAACACCGGGGAGCTGTTTTTT

clone_size: .
v_call: TRBV19
j_call: TRBJ2-3
cdr3_length: 16
d_call: TRBD1
cdr3_aa: CASSTRDRGLRDTQYF
cdr3_nt: TGTGCCAGTAGTACTAGGGACAGGGGTTTGCGTGATACGCAGTATTTT

clone_size: .
v_call: TRBV5-8
j_call: TRBJ2-7
cdr3_length: 16
d_call: TRBD1
cdr3_aa: CASRSTLRDRAHEQYF
cdr3_nt: TGTGCCAGCAGATCAACTCTCCGGGACAGGGCGCACGAGCAGTACTTC

clone_size: few
v_call: TRBV10-3
j_call: TRBJ1-2
cdr3_length: 11
d_call: .
cdr3_aa: CAISVEGVTDF
cdr3_nt: TGTGCCATCAGTGTGGAGGGAGTGACAGATTTC

clone_size: .
v_call: TRBV11-2
j_call: TRBJ2-2
cdr3_length: 13
d_call: .
cdr3_aa: CASSLLQTGELFF
cdr3_nt: TGTGCCAGCAGCTTACTACAGACCGGGGAGCTGTTTTTT

clone_size: .
v_call: TRBV18
j_call: TRBJ2-1
cdr3_length: 15
d_call: .
cdr3_aa: CASSKAYSSYNEQFF
cdr3_nt: TGTGCCAGCTCTAAAGCGTACAGCTCCTACAATGAGCAGTTCTTC

clone_size: .
v_call: TRBV11-2
j_call: TRBJ2-3
cdr3_length: 15
d_call: .
cdr3_aa: CASRLPGLRTDTQYF
cdr3_nt: TGTGCCAGCAGACTTCCGGGACTTCGCACAGATACGCAGTATTTT

clone_size: .
v_call: TRBV5-5
j_call: TRBJ2-7
cdr3_length: 13
d_call: .
cdr3_aa: CASSLTTNYEQYF
cdr3_nt: TGTGCCAGCAGCTTGACTACAAACTACGAGCAGTACTTC

clone_size: .
v_call: TRBV6-6
j_call: TRBJ2-2
cdr3_length: 14
d_call: TRBD1
cdr3_aa: CASSGQGKAGELFF
cdr3_nt: TGTGCCTCCTCGGGACAGGGGAAGGCCGGGGAGCTGTTTTTT

clone_size: .
v_call: TRBV7-3
j_call: TRBJ2-6
cdr3_length: 14
d_call: .
cdr3_aa: CASSGDSGANVLTF
cdr3_nt: TGTGCCAGCAGCGGGGACTCTGGGGCCAACGTCCTGACTTTC

clone_size: .
v_call: TRBV2
j_call: TRBJ1-1
cdr3_length: 15
d_call: .
cdr3_aa: CASREQGLSRTEAFF
cdr3_nt: TGTGCCAGCAGGGAACAGGGTCTTTCACGGACTGAAGCTTTCTTT

clone_size: .
v_call: TRBV5-1
j_call: TRBJ1-1
cdr3_length: 11
d_call: .
cdr3_aa: CASSADTEAFF
cdr3_nt: TGCGCCAGCAGCGCGGACACTGAAGCTTTCTTT

clone_size: few
v_call: TRBV7-2
j_call: TRBJ2-7
cdr3_length: 18
d_call: TRBD1
cdr3_aa: CASTHGTGGTPSNYEQYF
cdr3_nt: TGTGCCAGCACCCACGGGACAGGGGGCACACCCTCAAACTACGAGCAGTACTTC

clone_size: once
v_call: TRBV19
j_call: TRBJ2-1
cdr3_length: 16
d_call: TRBD2
cdr3_aa: CASSFTGTSGYNEQFF
cdr3_nt: TGTGCCAGTAGTTTCACCGGGACTAGCGGGTACAATGAGCAGTTCTTC

clone_size: .
v_call: TRBV6-5
j_call: TRBJ1-1
cdr3_length: 14
d_call: TRBD1
cdr3_aa: CASSSTGGWTEAFF
cdr3_nt: TGTGCCAGCAGTTCGACAGGGGGTTGGACTGAAGCTTTCTTT

clone_size: few
v_call: TRBV7-9
j_call: TRBJ1-2
cdr3_length: 14
d_call: .
cdr3_aa: CASSLNQGQAGYTF
cdr3_nt: TGTGCCAGCAGCTTAAATCAGGGGCAAGCTGGCTACACCTTC

clone_size: .
v_call: TRBV27
j_call: TRBJ2-7
cdr3_length: 14
d_call: .
cdr3_aa: CASRGRTLPYEQYF
cdr3_nt: TGTGCCAGCAGGGGGAGGACACTTCCCTACGAGCAGTACTTC

clone_size: .
v_call: TRBV4-1
j_call: TRBJ2-7
cdr3_length: 16
d_call: .
cdr3_aa: CASSQDTTFYTYEQYF
cdr3_nt: TGCGCCAGCAGCCAAGATACGACCTTCTATACCTACGAGCAGTACTTC

clone_size: .
v_call: TRBV20-1
j_call: TRBJ1-6
cdr3_length: 11
d_call: .
cdr3_aa: CSARAESPLHF
cdr3_nt: TGCAGTGCTAGGGCCGAGTCACCCCTCCACTTT

clone_size: .
v_call: TRBV3-1/TRBV3-2
j_call: TRBJ2-1
cdr3_length: 16
d_call: TRBD2
cdr3_aa: CASGQRAGEIGNEQFF
cdr3_nt: TGTGCCAGCGGCCAAAGAGCGGGAGAAATTGGCAATGAGCAGTTCTTC

clone_size: .
v_call: TRBV28
j_call: TRBJ1-6
cdr3_length: 15
d_call: .
cdr3_aa: CASSYDSLHNSPLHF
cdr3_nt: TGTGCCAGCAGTTACGACAGCCTTCATAATTCACCCCTCCACTTT

clone_size: .
v_call: TRBV7-2
j_call: TRBJ1-2
cdr3_length: 13
d_call: .
cdr3_aa: CASSLRQEYGYTF
cdr3_nt: TGTGCCAGCAGCTTAAGACAGGAATATGGCTACACCTTC

clone_size: once
v_call: TRBV11-2
j_call: TRBJ1-1
cdr3_length: 11
d_call: .
cdr3_aa: CASSPYTEAFF
cdr3_nt: TGTGCCAGCAGCCCCTATACTGAAGCTTTCTTT

clone_size: .
v_call: TRBV20-1
j_call: TRBJ2-5
cdr3_length: 14
d_call: TRBD1
cdr3_aa: CSASPTGGWETQYF
cdr3_nt: TGCAGTGCTAGTCCGACAGGGGGCTGGGAGACCCAGTACTTC

clone_size: .
v_call: TRBV7-2
j_call: TRBJ1-6
cdr3_length: 14
d_call: .
cdr3_aa: CASSLPGATSPLHF
cdr3_nt: TGTGCCAGCAGCTTGCCGGGGGCAACTTCACCCCTCCACTTT

clone_size: .
v_call: TRBV13
j_call: TRBJ2-7
cdr3_length: 15
d_call: TRBD2
cdr3_aa: CASSPASGRVYEQYF
cdr3_nt: TGTGCCAGCAGCCCCGCTAGCGGGAGAGTCTACGAGCAGTACTTC

clone_size: .
v_call: TRBV27
j_call: TRBJ2-7
cdr3_length: 13
d_call: TRBD1
cdr3_aa: CASRRTGGREQYF
cdr3_nt: TGTGCCAGCAGGAGGACAGGGGGAAGGGAGCAGTACTTC

clone_size: .
v_call: TRBV5-4
j_call: TRBJ1-1
cdr3_length: 13
d_call: .
cdr3_aa: CASSQDRTTEAFF
cdr3_nt: TGTGCCAGCAGCCAAGACAGGACCACTGAAGCTTTCTTT

clone_size: .
v_call: TRBV4-1
j_call: TRBJ2-2
cdr3_length: 21
d_call: TRBD2
cdr3_aa: CASSQIPGTSGKSANTGELFF
cdr3_nt: TGCGCCAGCAGCCAAATACCCGGGACTAGCGGGAAGAGCGCGAACACCGGGGAGCTGTTTTTT

clone_size: .
v_call: TRBV28
j_call: TRBJ2-1
cdr3_length: 15
d_call: .
cdr3_aa: CASRDPGSSYNEQFF
cdr3_nt: TGTGCCAGCAGAGACCCGGGGAGCTCCTACAATGAGCAGTTCTTC

clone_size: .
v_call: TRBV19
j_call: TRBJ2-7
cdr3_length: 11
d_call: .
cdr3_aa: CASSDFYEQYF
cdr3_nt: TGTGCCAGTAGCGACTTCTACGAGCAGTACTTC

clone_size: once
v_call: TRBV2
j_call: TRBJ2-7
cdr3_length: 15
d_call: TRBD2
cdr3_aa: CASSEDRGRAREQYF
cdr3_nt: TGTGCCAGCAGTGAAGACCGCGGGAGGGCCCGGGAGCAGTACTTC

clone_size: .
v_call: TRBV24-1
j_call: TRBJ1-5
cdr3_length: 13
d_call: .
cdr3_aa: CATSDSANQPQHF
cdr3_nt: TGTGCCACCAGTGACAGTGCCAATCAGCCCCAGCATTTT

clone_size: .
v_call: TRBV27
j_call: TRBJ2-7
cdr3_length: 13
d_call: .
cdr3_aa: CASRGHREDEQYF
cdr3_nt: TGTGCCAGCAGAGGCCACAGGGAGGACGAGCAGTACTTC

clone_size: .
v_call: TRBV5-1
j_call: TRBJ2-7
cdr3_length: 13
d_call: .
cdr3_aa: CASRQTVTQEQYF
cdr3_nt: TGCGCCAGTAGACAGACAGTCACCCAAGAGCAGTACTTC

clone_size: .
v_call: TRBV2
j_call: TRBJ2-7
cdr3_length: 14
d_call: .
cdr3_aa: CASRVEGLDYEQYF
cdr3_nt: TGTGCCAGCAGGGTGGAGGGCTTGGACTACGAGCAGTACTTC

clone_size: .
v_call: TRBV11-2
j_call: TRBJ2-1
cdr3_length: 15
d_call: .
cdr3_aa: CASSRDGSSYNEQFF
cdr3_nt: TGTGCCAGCAGCCGGGACGGGAGCTCCTACAATGAGCAGTTCTTC

clone_size: .
v_call: TRBV6-5
j_call: TRBJ2-1
cdr3_length: 16
d_call: TRBD1
cdr3_aa: CASSYKGQGESNEQFF
cdr3_nt: TGTGCCAGCAGTTACAAGGGGCAGGGGGAAAGCAATGAGCAGTTCTTC

clone_size: .
v_call: TRBV7-7
j_call: TRBJ2-2
cdr3_length: 14
d_call: .
cdr3_aa: CASRRGANTGELFF
cdr3_nt: TGTGCCTCACGCAGGGGAGCGAACACCGGGGAGCTGTTTTTT

clone_size: .
v_call: TRBV14
j_call: TRBJ2-7
cdr3_length: 19
d_call: .
cdr3_aa: CASSLRTGVRSGSKNEQYF
cdr3_nt: TGTGCCAGCAGCCTAAGAACAGGGGTAAGGAGCGGGAGCAAGAACGAGCAGTACTTC